These T cell receptor beta chains were read from a single sample in a study of early T cells in non-severe SARS-CoV-2 infection. Using its own MiXCR run on the 5' RACE reads, TCRdb lists one record per CDR3 protein. The sample has 40,000 to 55,000 distinct CDR3 sequences; approximately 7.5% are singletons. Material: whole blood. Every receptor here comes from an adult who was a healthcare worker with PCR-confirmed SARS-CoV-2 infection or an uninfected control (not recorded which). Each CDR3 is given without its conserved first and last residue.

V gene: TRBV24-1; J gene: TRBJ1-6; CDR3 protein: ATRRGDNSPLH
V gene: TRBV12-3/TRBV12-4; J gene: TRBJ1-1; CDR3 protein: ASSQTGTEAF
V gene: TRBV11-2; J gene: TRBJ1-5; CDR3 protein: ASSELQGRQPQH
V gene: TRBV2; J gene: TRBJ2-7; CDR3 protein: ASSEGNEQY
V gene: TRBV7-8; J gene: TRBJ1-3; CDR3 protein: ASSLGELPFPGNTIY
V gene: TRBV19; J gene: TRBJ1-5; CDR3 protein: ASSIPGTGGPNQPQH
V gene: TRBV14; J gene: TRBJ2-7; CDR3 protein: ASSAGTEQY
V gene: TRBV6-5; J gene: TRBJ2-3; CDR3 protein: ASRPPGRRGDTQY
V gene: TRBV29-1; J gene: TRBJ1-2; CDR3 protein: SVEEGDGGYT
V gene: TRBV7-8; J gene: TRBJ2-2; CDR3 protein: ASSRHAGGNTGELF
V gene: TRBV9; J gene: TRBJ2-7; CDR3 protein: ASSPDTSSTYEQY
V gene: TRBV20-1; J gene: TRBJ2-3; CDR3 protein: SARLAGLFTDTQY
V gene: TRBV28; J gene: TRBJ2-7; CDR3 protein: ASSFLGGKRYEQY
V gene: TRBV29-1; J gene: TRBJ1-1; CDR3 protein: SSTQRGVTEAF
V gene: TRBV11-2; J gene: TRBJ2-6; CDR3 protein: ASSLRDRDYART
V gene: TRBV5-1; J gene: TRBJ2-1; CDR3 protein: ASSRTSGGWNEQF
V gene: TRBV30; J gene: TRBJ1-2; CDR3 protein: AWSSGDRYGYT
V gene: TRBV19; J gene: TRBJ2-5; CDR3 protein: ASSTYRGLGETQY
V gene: TRBV3-1; J gene: TRBJ1-4; CDR3 protein: ASSQAANEKLF
V gene: TRBV3-1; J gene: TRBJ2-1; CDR3 protein: ASSQVFNEQF
V gene: TRBV6-2/TRBV6-3; J gene: TRBJ2-5; CDR3 protein: ASRLKETQY
V gene: TRBV12-5; J gene: TRBJ2-2; CDR3 protein: ASGSHNTGELF
V gene: TRBV5-4; J gene: TRBJ1-6; CDR3 protein: ASSFGDRDASPLH
V gene: TRBV12-3/TRBV12-4; J gene: TRBJ2-1; CDR3 protein: ASRLGRAYNEQF
V gene: TRBV12-3/TRBV12-4; J gene: TRBJ1-1; CDR3 protein: ASSLVPGQGTNTEAF
V gene: TRBV10-1; J gene: TRBJ1-5; CDR3 protein: ASREVARQPQH
V gene: TRBV25-1; J gene: TRBJ2-1; CDR3 protein: ASSESGLPNNEQF
V gene: TRBV20-1; J gene: TRBJ2-1; CDR3 protein: SATGTSHNEQF
V gene: TRBV29-1; J gene: TRBJ2-2; CDR3 protein: SVKGTGNTGELF
V gene: TRBV5-8; J gene: TRBJ1-2; CDR3 protein: ASSLVSGSVNYGYT
V gene: TRBV15; J gene: TRBJ1-2; CDR3 protein: ATSSTTGREDYGYT
V gene: TRBV5-1; J gene: TRBJ2-3; CDR3 protein: ASSLGLAGSTDTQY
V gene: TRBV7-9; J gene: TRBJ1-4; CDR3 protein: ASSTNEKLF
V gene: TRBV7-9; J gene: TRBJ1-6; CDR3 protein: ASSLDGNNSPLH
V gene: TRBV19; J gene: TRBJ2-1; CDR3 protein: ASRNSGGPSYNEQF
V gene: TRBV11-2; J gene: TRBJ2-1; CDR3 protein: ASSSPWTGKYNEQF
V gene: TRBV11-2; J gene: TRBJ2-5; CDR3 protein: ASGGNYQETQY
V gene: TRBV28; J gene: TRBJ2-7; CDR3 protein: ASSLGTSGVEQY
V gene: TRBV15; J gene: TRBJ2-1; CDR3 protein: ATALSLYNEQF
V gene: TRBV2; J gene: TRBJ1-5; CDR3 protein: ASRPGDQPQH